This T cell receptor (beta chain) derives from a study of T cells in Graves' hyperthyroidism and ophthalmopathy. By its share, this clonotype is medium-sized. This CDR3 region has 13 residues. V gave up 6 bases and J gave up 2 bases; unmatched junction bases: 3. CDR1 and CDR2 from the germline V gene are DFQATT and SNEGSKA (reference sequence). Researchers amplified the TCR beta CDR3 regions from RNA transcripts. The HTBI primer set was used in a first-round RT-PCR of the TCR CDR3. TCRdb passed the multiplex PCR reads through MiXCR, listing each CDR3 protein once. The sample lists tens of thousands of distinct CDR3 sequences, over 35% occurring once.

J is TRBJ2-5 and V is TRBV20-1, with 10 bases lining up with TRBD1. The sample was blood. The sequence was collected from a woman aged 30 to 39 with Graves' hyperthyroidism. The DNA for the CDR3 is TGCAGTGCCCCGGGACAGGGGCAAGAGACCCAGTACTTC. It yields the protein CSAPGQGQETQYF.